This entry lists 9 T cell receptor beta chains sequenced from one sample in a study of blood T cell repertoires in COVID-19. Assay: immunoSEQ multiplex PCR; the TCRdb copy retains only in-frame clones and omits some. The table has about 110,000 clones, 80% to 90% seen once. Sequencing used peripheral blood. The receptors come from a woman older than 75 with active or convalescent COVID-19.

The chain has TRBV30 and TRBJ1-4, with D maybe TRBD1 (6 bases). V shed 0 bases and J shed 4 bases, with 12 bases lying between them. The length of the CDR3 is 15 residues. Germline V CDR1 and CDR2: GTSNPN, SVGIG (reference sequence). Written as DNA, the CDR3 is TGTGCCTGGAGTGTTGAAACAGGGTTTAATGAAAAACTGTTTTTT. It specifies CAWSVETGFNEKLFF. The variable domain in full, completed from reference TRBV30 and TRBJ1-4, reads SQTIHQWPATLVQPVGSPLSLECTVEGTSNPNLYWYRQAAGRGLQLLFYSVGIGQISSEVPQNLSASRPQDRQFILSSKKLLLSDSGFYLCAWSVETGFNEKLFFGSGTQLSVL.

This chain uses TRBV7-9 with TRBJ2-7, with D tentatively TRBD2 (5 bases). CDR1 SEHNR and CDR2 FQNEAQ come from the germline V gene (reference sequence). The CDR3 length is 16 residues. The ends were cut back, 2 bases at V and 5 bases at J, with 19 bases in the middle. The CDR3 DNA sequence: TGTGCCAGCAGCTTAACCCGGGATGCAATTCCACACGAGCAGTACTTC. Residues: CASSLTRDAIPHEQYF.

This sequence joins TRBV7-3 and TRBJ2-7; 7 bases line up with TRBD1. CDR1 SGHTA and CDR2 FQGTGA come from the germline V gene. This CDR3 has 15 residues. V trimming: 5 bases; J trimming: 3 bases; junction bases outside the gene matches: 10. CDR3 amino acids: CASSPGQVENYEQYF. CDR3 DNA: TGTGCCAGCAGCCCTGGACAGGTCGAGAACTACGAGCAGTACTTC.

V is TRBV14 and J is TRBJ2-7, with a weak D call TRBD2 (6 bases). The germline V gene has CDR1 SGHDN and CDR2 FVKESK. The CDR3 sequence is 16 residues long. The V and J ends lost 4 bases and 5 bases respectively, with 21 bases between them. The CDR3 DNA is TGTGCCAGCAGCCTAAGCTTAGCGGCAGGGTTGGACGAGCAGTACTTC. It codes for CASSLSLAAGLDEQYF.

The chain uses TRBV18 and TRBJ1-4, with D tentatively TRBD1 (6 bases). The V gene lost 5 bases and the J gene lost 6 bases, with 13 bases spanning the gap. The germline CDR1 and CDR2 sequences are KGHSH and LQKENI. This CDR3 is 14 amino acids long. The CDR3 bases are TGTGCCAGCTCAGCCGGGACACCCGATGAAAAACTGTTTTTT. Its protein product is CASSAGTPDEKLFF.

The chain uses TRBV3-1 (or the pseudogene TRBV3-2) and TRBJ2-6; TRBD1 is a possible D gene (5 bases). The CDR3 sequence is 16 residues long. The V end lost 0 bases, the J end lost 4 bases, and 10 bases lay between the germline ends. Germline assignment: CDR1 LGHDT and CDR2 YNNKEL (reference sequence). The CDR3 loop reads CASSQDIGAGANVLTF. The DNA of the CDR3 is TGTGCCAGCAGCCAAGATATAGGGGCCGGGGCCAACGTCCTGACTTTC.

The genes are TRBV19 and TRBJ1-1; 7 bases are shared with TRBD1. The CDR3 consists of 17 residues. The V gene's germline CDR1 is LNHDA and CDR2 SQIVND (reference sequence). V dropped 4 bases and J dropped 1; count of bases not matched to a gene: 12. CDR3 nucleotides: TGTGCCAGTAGTACCTGGACAGGCGACTACGGGAACACTGAAGCTTTCTTT. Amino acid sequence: CASSTWTGDYGNTEAFF.

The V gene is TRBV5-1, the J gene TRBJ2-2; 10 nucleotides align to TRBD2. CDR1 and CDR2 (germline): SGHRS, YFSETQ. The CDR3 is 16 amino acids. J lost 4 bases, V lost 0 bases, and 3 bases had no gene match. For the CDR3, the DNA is TGCGCCAGCAGCTTGGCCCTAGCGGGAGCCACCGGGGAGCTGTTTTTT. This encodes CASSLALAGATGELFF.

DNA of the CDR3: TGTGCCAGCAGCTTCCACAGGGGAAACACTGAAGCTTTCTTT. It translates to CASSFHRGNTEAFF. The chain has TRBV5-8 and TRBJ1-1; TRBD1 matches 7 bases. With 2 bases clipped from V and 2 bases from J, the junction kept 3 bases outside the gene matches. Germline-derived CDR1 and CDR2 are SGHTS and YDEGEE. The CDR3 is 14 amino acids.